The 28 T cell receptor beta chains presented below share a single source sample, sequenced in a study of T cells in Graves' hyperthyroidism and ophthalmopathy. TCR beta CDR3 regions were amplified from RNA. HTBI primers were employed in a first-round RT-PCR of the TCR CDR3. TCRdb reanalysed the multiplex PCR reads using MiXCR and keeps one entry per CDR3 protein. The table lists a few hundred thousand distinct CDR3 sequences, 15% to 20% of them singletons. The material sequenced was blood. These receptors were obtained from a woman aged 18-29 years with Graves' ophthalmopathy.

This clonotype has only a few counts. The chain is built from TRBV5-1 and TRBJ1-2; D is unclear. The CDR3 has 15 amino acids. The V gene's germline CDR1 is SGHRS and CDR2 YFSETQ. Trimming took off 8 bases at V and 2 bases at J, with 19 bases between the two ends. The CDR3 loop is CASHTAPELNYGYTF. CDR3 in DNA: TGCGCCAGTCACACAGCACCAGAACTCAACTATGGCTACACCTTC.

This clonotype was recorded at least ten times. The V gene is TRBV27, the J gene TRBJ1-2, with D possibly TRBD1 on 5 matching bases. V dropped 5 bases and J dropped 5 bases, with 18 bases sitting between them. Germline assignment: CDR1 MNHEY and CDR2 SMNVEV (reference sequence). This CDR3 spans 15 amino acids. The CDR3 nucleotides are TGTGCCAGCAGTACAACAGGAAGCCCTATGTATGGCTACACCTTC. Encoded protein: CASSTTGSPMYGYTF.

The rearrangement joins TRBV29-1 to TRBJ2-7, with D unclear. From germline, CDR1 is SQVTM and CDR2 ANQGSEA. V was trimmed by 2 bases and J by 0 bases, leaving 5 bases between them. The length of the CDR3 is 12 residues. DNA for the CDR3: TGCAGCGTTGAAAAGGCCTCCTACGAGCAGTACTTC. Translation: CSVEKASYEQYF.

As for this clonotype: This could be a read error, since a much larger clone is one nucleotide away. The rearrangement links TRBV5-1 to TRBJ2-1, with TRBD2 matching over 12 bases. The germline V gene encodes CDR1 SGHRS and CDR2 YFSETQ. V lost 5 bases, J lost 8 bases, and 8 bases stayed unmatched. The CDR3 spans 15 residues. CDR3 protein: CASRLLAGGSYEQFF. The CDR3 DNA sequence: TGCGCCAGCAGGTTACTAGCGGGGGGATCGTATGAGCAGTTCTTC.

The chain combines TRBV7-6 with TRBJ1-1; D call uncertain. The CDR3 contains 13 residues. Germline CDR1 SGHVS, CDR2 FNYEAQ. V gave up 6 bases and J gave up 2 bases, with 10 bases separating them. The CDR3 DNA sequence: TGTGCCAGCAGTGAACAGACCAACACTGAAGCTTTCTTT. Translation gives CASSEQTNTEAFF.

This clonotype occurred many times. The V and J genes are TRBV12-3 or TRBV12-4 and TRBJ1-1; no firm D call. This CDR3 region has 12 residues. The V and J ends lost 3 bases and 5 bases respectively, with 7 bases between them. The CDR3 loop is CASSFGGTEAFF. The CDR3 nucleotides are TGTGCCAGCAGTTTCGGAGGGACTGAAGCTTTCTTT.

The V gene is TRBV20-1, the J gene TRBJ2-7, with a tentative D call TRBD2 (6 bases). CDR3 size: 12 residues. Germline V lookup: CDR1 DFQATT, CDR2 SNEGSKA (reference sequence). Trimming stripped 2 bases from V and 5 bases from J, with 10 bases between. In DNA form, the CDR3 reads TGCAGTGCTAGACCCGGGACTCACGAGCAGTACTTC. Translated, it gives CSARPGTHEQYF.

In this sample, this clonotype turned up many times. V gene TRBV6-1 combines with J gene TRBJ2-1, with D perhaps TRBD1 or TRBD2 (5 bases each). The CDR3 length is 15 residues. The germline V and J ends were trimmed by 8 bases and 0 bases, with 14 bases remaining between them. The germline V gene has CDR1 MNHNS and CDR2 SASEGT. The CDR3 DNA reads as TGTGCCAGCGGGGACGACCGGAGCTCCTACAATGAGCAGTTCTTC. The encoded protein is CASGDDRSSYNEQFF.

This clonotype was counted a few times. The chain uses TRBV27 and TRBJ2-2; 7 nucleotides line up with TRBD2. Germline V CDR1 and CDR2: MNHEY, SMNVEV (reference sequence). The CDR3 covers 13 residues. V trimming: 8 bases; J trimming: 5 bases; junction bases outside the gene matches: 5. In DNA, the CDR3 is TGTGCCAGCTCGACTAGCCTTACCGGGGAGCTGTTTTTT. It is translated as CASSTSLTGELFF.

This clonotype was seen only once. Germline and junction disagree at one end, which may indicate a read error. In DNA, the CDR3 is TGTGTCAGCAGCCAAGAAGGGTACAGAATCTATGGCTACACCTTC. This encodes CVSSQEGYRIYGYTF. The chain uses TRBV3-1 and TRBJ1-2; no clear D. The CDR3 has 15 residues. Germline-derived CDR1 and CDR2 are LGHDT and YNNKEL (reference sequence).

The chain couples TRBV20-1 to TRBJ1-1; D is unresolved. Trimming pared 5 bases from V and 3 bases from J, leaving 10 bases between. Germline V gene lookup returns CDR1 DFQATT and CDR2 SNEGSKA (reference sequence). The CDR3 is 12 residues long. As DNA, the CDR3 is TGCAGTGCTCGGTCCAAGCACACTGAAGCTTTCTTT. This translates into CSARSKHTEAFF.

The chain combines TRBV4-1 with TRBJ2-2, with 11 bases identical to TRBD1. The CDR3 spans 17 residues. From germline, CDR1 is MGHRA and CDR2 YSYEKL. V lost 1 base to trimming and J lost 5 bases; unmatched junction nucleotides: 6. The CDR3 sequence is CASSQGTGGAGTGELFF. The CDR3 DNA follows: TGCGCCAGCAGCCAAGGGACAGGGGGCGCGGGTACCGGGGAGCTGTTTTTT.

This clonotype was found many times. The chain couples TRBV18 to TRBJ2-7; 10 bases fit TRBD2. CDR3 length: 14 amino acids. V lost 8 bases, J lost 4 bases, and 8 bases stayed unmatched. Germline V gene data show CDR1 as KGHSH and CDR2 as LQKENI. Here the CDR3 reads CASTEAGGPYEQYF. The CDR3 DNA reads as TGTGCCAGCACAGAAGCGGGGGGGCCTTACGAGCAGTACTTC.

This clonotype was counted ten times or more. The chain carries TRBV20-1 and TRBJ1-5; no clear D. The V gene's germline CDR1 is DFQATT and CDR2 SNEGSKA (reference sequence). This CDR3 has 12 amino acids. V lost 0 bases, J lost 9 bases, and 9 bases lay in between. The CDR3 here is CSARDGRTPQHF. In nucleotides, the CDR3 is TGCAGTGCTAGAGACGGCCGGACGCCCCAGCATTTT.

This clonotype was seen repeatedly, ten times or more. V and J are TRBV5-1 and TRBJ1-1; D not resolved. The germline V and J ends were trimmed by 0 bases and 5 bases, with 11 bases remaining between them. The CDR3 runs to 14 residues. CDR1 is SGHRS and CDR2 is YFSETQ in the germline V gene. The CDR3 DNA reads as TGCGCCAGCAGCTTGGGGCAGGCGGGGACTGAAGCTTTCTTT. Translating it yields CASSLGQAGTEAFF.

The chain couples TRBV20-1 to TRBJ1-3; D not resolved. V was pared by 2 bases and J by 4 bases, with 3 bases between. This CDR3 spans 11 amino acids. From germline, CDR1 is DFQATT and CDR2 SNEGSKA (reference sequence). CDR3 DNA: TGCAGTGCTAGATGGGGAAACACCATATATTTT. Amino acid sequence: CSARWGNTIYF.

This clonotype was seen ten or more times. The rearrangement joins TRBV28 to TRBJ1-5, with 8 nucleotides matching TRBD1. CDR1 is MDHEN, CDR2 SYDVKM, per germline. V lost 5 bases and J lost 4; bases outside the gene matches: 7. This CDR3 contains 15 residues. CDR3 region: CASSPRTGQNQPQHF. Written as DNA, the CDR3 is TGTGCCAGCAGTCCTAGGACAGGGCAAAATCAGCCCCAGCATTTT.

The CDR3 is CASTRTERGRDTQYF. The CDR3 bases are TGTGCCAGCACTCGAACAGAAAGGGGGAGGGATACGCAGTATTTT. This chain uses TRBV6-2 or TRBV6-3 with TRBJ2-3; D is tentatively TRBD1 or TRBD2 (6 bases each). The CDR3 extends over 15 amino acids. Germline lookup yields CDR1 MNHEY and CDR2 SVGEGT. V was clipped by 7 bases and J by 6 bases, with 20 bases between them.

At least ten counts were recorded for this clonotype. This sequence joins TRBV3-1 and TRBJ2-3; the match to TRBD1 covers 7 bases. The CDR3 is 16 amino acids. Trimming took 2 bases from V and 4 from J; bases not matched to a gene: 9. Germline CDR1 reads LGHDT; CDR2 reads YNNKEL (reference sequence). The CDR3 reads CASSQPSGGRSDTQYF. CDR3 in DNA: TGTGCCAGCAGCCAACCCTCAGGGGGAAGGTCAGATACGCAGTATTTT.

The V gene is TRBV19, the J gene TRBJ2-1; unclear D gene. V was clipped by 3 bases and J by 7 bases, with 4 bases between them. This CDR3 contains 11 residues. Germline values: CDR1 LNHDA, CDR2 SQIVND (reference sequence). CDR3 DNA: TGTGCCAGTAGTATGGTAAATGAGCAGTTCTTC. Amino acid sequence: CASSMVNEQFF. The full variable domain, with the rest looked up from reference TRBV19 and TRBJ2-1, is DGGITQSPKYLFRKEGQNVTLSCEQNLNHDAMYWYRQDPGQGLRLIYYSQIVNDFQKGDIAEGYSVSREKKESFPLTVTSAQKNPTAFYLCASSMVNEQFFGPGTRLTVL.

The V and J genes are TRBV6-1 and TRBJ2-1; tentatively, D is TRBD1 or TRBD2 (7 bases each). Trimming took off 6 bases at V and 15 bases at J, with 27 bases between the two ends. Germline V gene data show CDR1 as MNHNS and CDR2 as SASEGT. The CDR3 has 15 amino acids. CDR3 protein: CASRSPRGWREYRFF. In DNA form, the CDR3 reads TGTGCCAGCAGGTCTCCCAGGGGGTGGCGGGAGTATCGGTTCTTC.

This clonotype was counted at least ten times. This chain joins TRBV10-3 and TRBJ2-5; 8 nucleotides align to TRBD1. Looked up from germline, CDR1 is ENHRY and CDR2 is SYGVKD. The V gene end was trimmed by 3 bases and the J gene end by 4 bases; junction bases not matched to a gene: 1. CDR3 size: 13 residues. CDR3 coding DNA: TGTGCCATCAGTGACGGACAGGGAGAGACCCAGTACTTC. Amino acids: CAISDGQGETQYF.

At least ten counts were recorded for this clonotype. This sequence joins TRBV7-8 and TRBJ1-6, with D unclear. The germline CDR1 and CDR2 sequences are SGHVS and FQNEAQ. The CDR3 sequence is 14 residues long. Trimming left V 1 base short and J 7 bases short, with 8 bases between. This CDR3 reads CASSLVSSNSPLHF. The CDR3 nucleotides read TGTGCCAGCAGCTTAGTCAGCTCCAATTCACCCCTCCACTTT. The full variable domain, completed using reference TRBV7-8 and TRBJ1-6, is GAGVSQSPRYKVAKRGQDVALRCDPISGHVSLFWYQQALGQGPEFLTYFQNEAQLDKSGLPSDRFFAERPEGSVSTLKIQRTQQEDSAVYLCASSLVSSNSPLHFGNGTRLTVT.

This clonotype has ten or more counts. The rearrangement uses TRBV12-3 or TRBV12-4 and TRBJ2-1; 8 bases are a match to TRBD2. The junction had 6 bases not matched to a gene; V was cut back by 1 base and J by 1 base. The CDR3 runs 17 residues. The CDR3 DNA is TGTGCCAGCAGTTTAGTCGTTAGCGGGAATTCCTACAATGAGCAGTTCTTC. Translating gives CASSLVVSGNSYNEQFF.

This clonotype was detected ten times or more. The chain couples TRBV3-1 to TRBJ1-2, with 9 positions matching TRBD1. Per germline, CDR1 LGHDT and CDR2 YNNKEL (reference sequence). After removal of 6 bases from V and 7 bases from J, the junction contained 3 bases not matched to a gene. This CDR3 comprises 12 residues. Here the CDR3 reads CASSGQGPGYTF. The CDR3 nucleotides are TGTGCCAGCAGTGGACAGGGGCCTGGCTACACCTTC.

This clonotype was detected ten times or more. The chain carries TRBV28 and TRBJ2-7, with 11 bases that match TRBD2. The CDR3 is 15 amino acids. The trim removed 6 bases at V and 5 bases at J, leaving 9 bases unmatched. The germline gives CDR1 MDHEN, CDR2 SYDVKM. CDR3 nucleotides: TGTGCCAGCAGCAACGGCATTAGCGGGAGGGACGAGCAGTACTTC. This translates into CASSNGISGRDEQYF.

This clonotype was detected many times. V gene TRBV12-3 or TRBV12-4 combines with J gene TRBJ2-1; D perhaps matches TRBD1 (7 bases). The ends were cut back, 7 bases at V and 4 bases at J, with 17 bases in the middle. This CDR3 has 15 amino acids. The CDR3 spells CASTRQGGRYNEQFF. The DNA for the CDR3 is TGTGCCAGCACCCGTCAGGGGGGTAGGTACAATGAGCAGTTCTTC.

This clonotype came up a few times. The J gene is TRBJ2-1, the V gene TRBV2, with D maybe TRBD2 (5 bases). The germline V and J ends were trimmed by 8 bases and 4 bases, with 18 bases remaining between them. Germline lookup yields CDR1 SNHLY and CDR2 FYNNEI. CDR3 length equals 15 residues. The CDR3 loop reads CASFSGKNYYNEQFF. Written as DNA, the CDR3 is TGTGCCAGCTTCAGCGGAAAGAACTATTACAATGAGCAGTTCTTC.